This is a list of T cell receptor beta chains from one sample in a study of blood T cell repertoires in COVID-19. Clones were read by immunoSEQ multiplex PCR, and TCRdb kept only the in-frame ones, dropping some. The sample shows 120,000 to 150,000 clones, around nine tenths of them seen only once. The source material was peripheral blood. These TCRs come from a woman in her thirties or forties with acute or convalescent COVID-19. Both conserved end residues are part of each CDR3. A D gene is named only where the DNA matches it firmly. Expanded clones are given a class, and other clones once, few, many or no size at all.

>TRBV11-3|.|.|TRBJ2-3
TGTGCCAGCAGCCCTTCGGTACTCCGCACAGATACGCAGTATTTT
CASSPSVLRTDTQYF
>TRBV19|.|.|TRBJ2-2
TGTGCCAGTAGTTTGGGGAGCACCGGGGAGCTGTTTTTT
CASSLGSTGELFF
>TRBV4-1|TRBD1|few|TRBJ1-1
TGCGCCAGCAGCCAAGATGCAGGGGGCCGGAGGAACACTGAAGCTTTCTTT
CASSQDAGGRRNTEAFF
>TRBV19|.|.|TRBJ2-7
TGTGCCAGTAGTATAAATGGCAGGGGCGAGCAGTACTTC
CASSINGRGEQYF
>TRBV7-8|.|.|TRBJ1-2
TGTGCCAGCAGCGCGGACAGCCAGGGCGGCTACACCTTC
CASSADSQGGYTF
>TRBV25-1|TRBD1|.|TRBJ1-1
TGTGCCAGCAGTGAATTTGGGACAGCGAACACTGAAGCTTTCTTT
CASSEFGTANTEAFF
>TRBV4-2|TRBD1|.|TRBJ1-3
TGTGCCAGCAGCCAACCGGGACAGGGGGCAGGAAACACCATATATTTT
CASSQPGQGAGNTIYF
>TRBV20-1|.|.|TRBJ2-1
TGCAGTGCGGGGAGGAGGGATGAGCAGTTCTTC
CSAGRRDEQFF
>TRBV24-1|TRBD2|.|TRBJ2-1
TGTGCCACCAGTGATCACAGGTCATCGGGACTAGCGGGCCCCAATGAGCAGTTCTTC
CATSDHRSSGLAGPNEQFF
>TRBV29-1|.|.|TRBJ1-3
TGCAGCGTTGAGGCCGAATTCAGCTCTGGAAACACCATATATTTT
CSVEAEFSSGNTIYF